These T cell receptor beta chains were read from a single sample in a study of cytomegalovirus exposure and HLA in healthy donors. Only in-frame clones appear in the TCRdb table, and some are missing; sequencing was by immunoSEQ multiplex PCR. Here the sample table reports around 60,000 clones. The sequencing input was PBMCs. All receptors come from a man aged 25-40 years in good health and CMV-seropositive. Each CDR3 is given with its conserved first and last residue. A D gene is named only where the DNA matches it firmly.

j_call	v_call	d_call	cdr3_aa	cdr3_nt
TRBJ1-4	TRBV6-1	-	CAAYAPQGGGEKLFF	TGTGCCGCTTACGCCCCGCAGGGCGGGGGGGAAAAACTGTTTTTT
TRBJ1-5	TRBV2	-	CASNGWSNQPQHF	TGTGCCAGCAACGGTTGGAGCAATCAGCCCCAGCATTTT
TRBJ1-1	TRBV30	TRBD1	CAWNRQGAGVTEAFF	TGTGCCTGGAATCGTCAGGGGGCGGGCGTCACTGAAGCTTTCTTT
TRBJ2-7	TRBV6-1	TRBD1	CASSSVGTGPYEQYF	TGTGCCAGCAGCTCTGTCGGGACAGGACCCTACGAGCAGTACTTC
TRBJ2-1	TRBV6-4	TRBD2	CASSDGISGNEQFF	TGTGCCAGCAGTGACGGGATTAGCGGGAATGAGCAGTTCTTC
TRBJ1-3	TRBV5-1	-	CASSPGGDRRDF	TGCGCCAGCAGCCCGGGGGGCGACAGAAGAGATTTT
TRBJ2-7	TRBV7-2	-	CASSTVWTDPGYEQYF	TGTGCCAGCAGCACCGTCTGGACAGACCCGGGCTACGAGCAGTACTTC
TRBJ2-1	TRBV20-1	-	CSARGAGEQFF	TGCAGTGCTAGAGGGGCGGGGGAGCAGTTCTTC
TRBJ2-7	TRBV18	TRBD1	CASSPTGSMAEQYF	TGTGCCAGCTCACCGACAGGGTCGATGGCCGAGCAGTACTTC
TRBJ1-6	TRBV6-5	-	CASSYSHSYNSPLHF	TGTGCCAGCAGTTACAGCCACTCCTATAATTCACCCCTCCACTTT
TRBJ1-4	TRBV30	-	CAWSVDLTNEKLFF	TGTGCCTGGAGTGTAGATTTGACAAATGAAAAACTGTTTTTT
TRBJ1-2	TRBV30	-	CAWSFGGSSGYTF	TGTGCCTGGAGTTTCGGCGGATCCAGCGGCTACACCTTC
TRBJ1-6	TRBV4-1	-	CASSQEGLGDSPLHF	TGCGCCAGCAGCCAAGAGGGTTTAGGGGATTCACCCCTCCACTTT
TRBJ2-5	TRBV9	TRBD2	CASSVEASGGETQYF	TGTGCCAGCAGCGTCGAGGCTAGCGGGGGTGAGACCCAGTACTTC
TRBJ2-1	TRBV6-1	TRBD1	CASSGTGSGWGEQFF	TGTGCCAGCAGTGGGACAGGGTCTGGATGGGGTGAGCAGTTCTTC
TRBJ2-3	TRBV10-3	TRBD2	CAISDVGTSGGTDTQYF	TGTGCCATCAGTGACGTAGGGACTAGCGGGGGCACAGATACGCAGTATTTT
TRBJ2-5	TRBV5-4	TRBD1	CASSSGGASETQYF	TGTGCCAGCAGCTCAGGGGGCGCTTCGGAGACCCAGTACTTC
TRBJ2-1	TRBV15	TRBD2	CATSRPPQAGGRVWYEQFF	TGTGCCACCAGCAGACCCCCCCAGGCGGGAGGACGGGTTTGGTATGAGCAGTTCTTC
TRBJ2-1	TRBV18	TRBD2	CASSPPLFALAGRNEQFF	TGTGCCAGCTCACCACCTCTTTTTGCTCTAGCGGGTCGAAATGAGCAGTTCTTC
TRBJ1-6	TRBV4-2	-	CASNQDFRSSYNSPLPF	TGTGCCAGCAACCAAGATTTCCGGAGCTCCTATAATTCACCCCTCCCCTTT
TRBJ2-3	TRBV10-1	-	CASSPFTDTQYF	TGCGCCAGCAGTCCATTCACAGATACGCAGTATTTT
TRBJ2-7	TRBV9	TRBD2	CASSVGGSSGAAYEQYF	TGTGCCAGCAGCGTAGGAGGGTCTAGCGGGGCTGCCTACGAGCAGTACTTC
TRBJ1-2	TRBV29-1	TRBD1	CSVETTGTGNYGYTF	TGCAGCGTTGAGACTACCGGGACAGGGAACTATGGCTACACCTTC
TRBJ2-3	TRBV11-2	TRBD1	CASSPTGTGPNTQYF	TGTGCCAGCAGTCCCACCGGGACAGGGCCAAATACGCAGTATTTT
TRBJ2-2	TRBV19	TRBD2	CASSIAGGGELFF	TGTGCCAGTAGTATAGCGGGAGGCGGGGAGCTGTTTTTT
TRBJ2-7	TRBV5-1	TRBD1	CASSGSDRAISYEQYF	TGCGCCAGCAGCGGGTCGGACAGGGCCATCTCCTACGAGCAGTACTTC
TRBJ2-5	TRBV30	TRBD2	CAWSSSGTSWSETQYF	TGTGCCTGGAGTTCCTCCGGGACTAGTTGGTCAGAGACCCAGTACTTC
TRBJ2-3	TRBV9	-	CASSVADTQYF	TGTGCCAGCAGCGTAGCTGATACGCAGTATTTT
TRBJ1-4	TRBV4-2	-	CASSQGGQGREEKLFF	TGTGCCAGCAGCCAAGGCGGGCAGGGGAGAGAGGAAAAACTGTTTTTT
TRBJ2-1	TRBV9	TRBD2	CASSPAGGSYNEQFF	TGTGCCAGCAGCCCAGCGGGGGGCTCCTACAATGAGCAGTTCTTC
TRBJ2-7	TRBV4-1	-	CASSPGLLDEQYF	TGCGCCAGCAGCCCTGGGCTACTGGACGAGCAGTACTTC
TRBJ2-7	TRBV30	TRBD1	CAWSDLGTAYEQYF	TGTGCCTGGAGTGATCTCGGGACAGCCTACGAGCAGTACTTC
TRBJ2-2	TRBV5-1	TRBD1	CASSSGTGGYTGELFF	TGCGCCAGCAGCTCAGGGACAGGGGGGTACACCGGGGAGCTGTTTTTT
TRBJ2-7	TRBV14	-	CASSRPGLMSYEQYF	TGTGCCAGCAGCCGACCGGGACTTATGTCCTACGAGCAGTACTTC
TRBJ1-1	TRBV4-1	TRBD1	CASSQTTGMNTEAFF	TGCGCCAGCAGCCAAACGACAGGGATGAACACTGAAGCTTTCTTT
TRBJ1-6	TRBV6-1	TRBD1	CASRETTGGSSPLHF	TGTGCCAGCAGAGAAACGACAGGGGGCAGCTCACCCCTCCACTTT
TRBJ2-7	TRBV29-1	-	CSVEDPGFEQYF	TGCAGCGTTGAAGATCCGGGGTTCGAGCAGTACTTC
TRBJ2-7	TRBV4-2	TRBD2	CASSQPAGGNSYEQYF	TGTGCCAGCAGCCAGCCAGCGGGAGGGAACTCCTACGAGCAGTACTTC
TRBJ1-1	TRBV30	-	CAWSVPGVNTEAFF	TGTGCCTGGAGTGTACCAGGGGTTAACACTGAAGCTTTCTTT
TRBJ1-4	TRBV4-1	-	CASSQEGQGGVLNEKLFF	TGCGCCAGCAGCCAAGAAGGCCAGGGTGGAGTACTAAATGAAAAACTGTTTTTT
TRBJ1-2	TRBV15	-	CATSRAGARTYGYTF	TGTGCCACCAGCCGTGCGGGGGCGAGGACATATGGCTACACCTTC
TRBJ2-7	TRBV5-1	-	CARSSGTDDAYEQYF	TGCGCCAGATCCTCCGGGACTGATGACGCCTACGAGCAGTACTTC
TRBJ2-3	TRBV4-1	-	CASSQAPPTRSTDTQYF	TGCGCCAGCAGCCAAGCTCCCCCGACTCGAAGCACAGATACGCAGTATTTT
TRBJ2-5	TRBV4-1	-	CASSQSPSLALETQYF	TGCGCCAGCAGCCAATCACCTTCCCTAGCATTGGAGACCCAGTACTTC
TRBJ2-1	TRBV10-3	TRBD2	CAISDRGGDEQFF	TGTGCCATCAGTGACCGGGGAGGGGATGAGCAGTTCTTC
TRBJ2-2	TRBV6-5	TRBD2	CASSRTSGNTGELFF	TGTGCCAGCAGTCGGACTAGCGGAAACACCGGGGAGCTGTTTTTT
TRBJ2-7	TRBV6-5	-	CASRTDGGNYEQYF	TGTGCCAGCAGGACGGACGGCGGGAACTACGAGCAGTACTTC
TRBJ1-1	TRBV5-8	-	CASSLEGARNTEAFF	TGTGCCAGCAGCTTGGAAGGGGCTCGGAACACTGAAGCTTTCTTT
TRBJ1-2	TRBV6-5	TRBD1	CASSSDRVFYGYTF	TGTGCCAGCAGTTCGGACAGGGTTTTTTATGGCTACACCTTC
TRBJ2-1	TRBV5-8	-	CASSPGTAFNEQFF	TGTGCCAGCAGCCCAGGGACTGCTTTCAATGAGCAGTTCTTC
TRBJ2-7	TRBV4-1	TRBD1	CASSQLQGAKQAEQYF	TGCGCCAGCAGCCAATTACAGGGGGCTAAGCAGGCCGAGCAGTACTTC
TRBJ1-4	TRBV19	-	CASKVEATNEKLFF	TGTGCCAGTAAGGTAGAGGCCACTAATGAAAAACTGTTTTTT